This record covers a single T cell receptor (beta chain). The target antigen is unknown. TCRdb keeps only in-frame clones here, not all; method: immunoSEQ multiplex PCR. This sample has 330,000 or so clones, with 75% to 90% found just once. V shed 8 bases, J shed 6 bases, and the junction held 12 bases outside the gene matches. The CDR3 has 15 amino acids. CDR1 SGHDT and CDR2 YYEEEE come from the germline V gene. The data were taken from a study of cytomegalovirus exposure and HLA in healthy donors. Study-wide background: A subsequent analysis stated that the 100 to 150 validation repertoires were run on the same platform as the approximately 710 first-cohort repertoires. General study results and limits: The TCR clusters that emerged in the first cohort tended, a later analysis found, to co-occur in the roughly 110 validation repertoires. The authors confirmed in vitro that a few CMV-associated chains were specific for CMV antigens.

Sequencing input: PBMCs. V usage is TRBV5-6 and J usage is TRBJ2-1; TRBD2 agrees at 9 bases. The receptor was derived from a woman younger than 35 in good health and CMV-seronegative. CDR3 sequence: CASAQRLAGINEQFF. For the CDR3, the DNA is TGTGCCAGTGCCCAGAGGCTAGCGGGAATCAATGAGCAGTTCTTC.